Below are 21 T cell receptor beta chains sequenced from a single sample in a study of cytomegalovirus exposure and HLA in healthy donors. Both 60 Vbeta primers and 13 Jbeta primers went into the PCR. Data came from immunoSEQ multiplex PCR; TCRdb stores just in-frame clones and leaves some out. The sample lists 150,000 to 200,000 clones, roughly 75% seen once, with more than 5.5% in the top ten. Sequencing input: PBMCs. The source of these receptors is a man aged 40-50 years in good health and CMV-seronegative.

The rearrangement uses TRBV5-6 and TRBJ2-1, with a possible D match to TRBD2 (5 bases). Germline lookup yields CDR1 SGHDT and CDR2 YYEEEE. V gave up 3 bases and J gave up 10 bases, with 8 bases separating them. The CDR3 length is 11 residues. The CDR3 sequence: CASSSRGEQFF. The CDR3 coding sequence is TGTGCCAGCAGCTCGAGAGGGGAGCAGTTCTTC.

The chain joins TRBV9 to TRBJ2-1; 11 bases are shared with TRBD2. This CDR3 spans 15 amino acids. V lost 4 bases and J lost 5; bases outside the gene matches: 5. Germline V gene data show CDR1 as SGDLS and CDR2 as YYNGEE. CDR3 nucleotides: TGTGCCAGCAGCCCTAGCGGGAGGCAGGACAATGAGCAGTTCTTC. It codes for CASSPSGRQDNEQFF.

The genes are TRBV2 and TRBJ1-3; D gene unclear. The CDR3 is made up of 14 amino acids. Germline V gene sequence: CDR1 SNHLY, CDR2 FYNNEI. V was trimmed by 2 bases and J by 4 bases, leaving 9 bases between them. The CDR3 spells CASSETGYGNTIYF. For the CDR3, the DNA is TGTGCCAGCAGTGAAACGGGGTACGGAAACACCATATATTTT.

This chain's CDR3 is CASSRGGGPETQYF. CDR3 in DNA: TGTGCCAGCAGCAGAGGGGGAGGGCCAGAGACCCAGTACTTC. The gene calls are TRBV7-9 and TRBJ2-5; D is perhaps TRBD2 (7 bases). The CDR3 extends over 14 amino acids. Germline V gene data show CDR1 as SEHNR and CDR2 as FQNEAQ (reference sequence). The germline V and J ends were trimmed by 5 bases and 4 bases, with 14 bases remaining between them.

This clone was seen just once. V and J are TRBV7-9 and TRBJ2-2, with TRBD1 identical over 8 bases. Germline-derived CDR1 and CDR2 are SEHNR and FQNEAQ (reference sequence). J was trimmed by 6 bases and V by 2 bases; bases with no gene match: 5. CDR3 length equals 15 residues. The CDR3 region has the DNA TGTGCCAGCAGCTTAACAGGGGGTCAGTCCGGGGAGCTGTTTTTT. This translates into CASSLTGGQSGELFF.

The chain joins TRBV7-2 to TRBJ1-1; D gene uncertain. The CDR3 is 15 amino acids. Trimming removed 1 base from V and 5 bases from J, with 14 bases in between. The germline CDR1 and CDR2 sequences are SGHTA and FQGNSA. The CDR3 nucleotides are TGTGCCAGCAGCTTAGTACAAGGCCACGGGACTGAAGCTTTCTTT. This sequence encodes CASSLVQGHGTEAFF.

This sequence joins TRBV4-1 and TRBJ2-7, with 10 bases fitting TRBD1. The CDR3 is 15 amino acids. The ends lost 4 bases at V and 2 bases at J; junction bases unmatched: 5. Germline CDR1 reads MGHRA; CDR2 reads YSYEKL. The CDR3 region is CASSRTGGDPYEQYF. The DNA for the CDR3 is TGCGCCAGCAGCCGGACAGGGGGGGACCCCTACGAGCAGTACTTC.

The chain joins TRBV19 to TRBJ1-2, with a possible D match to TRBD1 (5 bases). The length of the CDR3 is 14 residues. Germline CDR1 reads LNHDA; CDR2 reads SQIVND (reference sequence). Trimming took 1 base from V and 8 from J, leaving 14 bases between them. In DNA, the CDR3 is TGTGCCAGTAGTATAGGCCCCCCCACAGGAGGCTACACCTTC. Its translation: CASSIGPPTGGYTF.

This clone has just a few counts. The chain is built from TRBV6-5 and TRBJ2-5; TRBD1 agrees at 8 bases. The J call may be wrong; the DNA end is better matched by TRBJ2-7. CDR3 length equals 13 residues. Germline assignment: CDR1 MNHEY and CDR2 SVGAGI. The CDR3 DNA sequence: TGTGCCAGCACCAGGACAGGGTGGTACGAGCAGTACTTC. Translation: CASTRTGWYEQYF.

The chain links TRBV7-6 to TRBJ2-2; D is perhaps TRBD1 (6 bases). V dropped 7 bases and J dropped 0 bases, with 21 bases sitting between them. This CDR3 has 18 amino acids. Looked up from germline, CDR1 is SGHVS and CDR2 is FNYEAQ. CDR3 sequence: CASTSREGVRSNTGELFF. DNA for the CDR3: TGTGCCAGCACCAGTCGAGAGGGGGTACGATCGAACACCGGGGAGCTGTTTTTT.

This clone was counted only a few times. The chain carries TRBV16 and TRBJ2-7; a weak D match, TRBD1 (8 bases). This CDR3 has 16 amino acids. In germline, CDR1 is KGHSY, CDR2 FQNENV. Between the trimmed V and J ends, which lost 4 bases and 2 bases, there was a span of 18 bases. The CDR3: CASSPRAGQAAYEQYF. DNA for the CDR3: TGTGCCAGCAGCCCACGAGCGGGACAGGCCGCCTACGAGCAGTACTTC.

CDR3 DNA sequence: TGTGCCAGCAGGCGACAGAGGCCCGTAAATAATGAAAAACTGTTTTTT. Translation: CASRRQRPVNNEKLFF. This rearrangement joins TRBV6-6 to TRBJ1-4, with TRBD1 as a possible D gene (5 bases). The germline V gene encodes CDR1 MNHNY and CDR2 SVGAGI (reference sequence). CDR3 size: 16 residues. Trimming shortened V by 6 bases and J by 4 bases, and 18 bases separated the two germline ends.

The chain uses TRBV7-8 and TRBJ1-2, with D maybe TRBD1 (6 bases). This CDR3 has 15 residues. V was pared by 5 bases and J by 8 bases, with 21 bases between. Per germline, CDR1 SGHVS and CDR2 FQNEAQ. DNA for the CDR3: TGTGCCAGCAGCGACCGGGACAACAATCCGGGGGGCTACACCTTC. Translation gives CASSDRDNNPGGYTF.

J is TRBJ1-3 and V is TRBV5-1; tentative D call: TRBD1 (5 bases). The CDR3 loop spans 15 amino acids. V was pared by 0 bases and J by 4 bases, with 11 bases between. Germline assignment: CDR1 SGHRS and CDR2 YFSETQ. The CDR3 DNA reads as TGCGCCAGCAGCTTGGTTGGGGCACAGGGAAACACCATATATTTT. It encodes CASSLVGAQGNTIYF. Drawing the rest from reference TRBV5-1 and TRBJ1-3, the complete variable domain is KAGVTQTPRYLIKTRGQQVTLSCSPISGHRSVSWYQQTPGQGLQFLFEYFSETQRNKGNFPGRFSGRQFSNSRSEMNVSTLELGDSALYLCASSLVGAQGNTIYFGEGSWLTVV.

The chain recombines TRBV28 with TRBJ2-3; D perhaps matches TRBD2 (7 bases). The CDR3 sequence is 15 residues long. Trimming removed 2 bases from V and 1 base from J, with 10 bases in between. From germline, CDR1 is MDHEN and CDR2 SYDVKM. The CDR3 nucleotides are TGTGCCAGCAGTTTAGCGGGGGCGCGCACAGATACGCAGTATTTT. Amino acid sequence: CASSLAGARTDTQYF.

The chain joins TRBV5-4 to TRBJ1-1; TRBD1 agrees at 7 bases. The CDR3 consists of 17 residues. The junction had 12 bases not matched to a gene; V was cut back by 4 bases and J by 0 bases. Germline V CDR1 and CDR2: SGHNT, YYREEE (reference sequence). The DNA of the CDR3 is TGTGCCAGCAGCGCTGGACAGGAGAGATTCCTGAACACTGAAGCTTTCTTT. Residues: CASSAGQERFLNTEAFF.

The chain is built from TRBV4-3 and TRBJ1-6; 7 bases align to TRBD1. The CDR3 sequence is 17 residues long. Germline assignment: CDR1 LGHNA and CDR2 YSLEER. With V trimmed by 2 bases and J by 4 bases, 8 bases remained unmatched. The CDR3: CASSQYLTGSYNSPLHF. The CDR3 DNA follows: TGCGCCAGCAGCCAATACCTGACAGGGTCTTATAATTCACCCCTCCACTTT.

The chain recombines TRBV6-4 with TRBJ2-1; D remains ambiguous. This CDR3 has 14 amino acids. Trimming removed 2 bases from V and 5 bases from J, with 10 bases in between. CDR1 MRHNA and CDR2 SNTAGT come from the germline V gene. This CDR3 is CASSDRVFNNEQFF. In nucleotides, the CDR3 is TGTGCCAGCAGTGACAGAGTCTTCAACAATGAGCAGTTCTTC.

This clone was found a few times. The rearrangement links TRBV9 to TRBJ1-2; 7 bases are shared with TRBD1. Germline trimming cut 4 bases from V and 8 bases from J; bases unmatched to any gene: 11. The length of the CDR3 is 14 residues. In germline, CDR1 is SGDLS, CDR2 YYNGEE. For the CDR3, the DNA is TGTGCCAGCAGCCCAGCCGAGGGGGCGTCCGGCTACACCTTC. Amino acids: CASSPAEGASGYTF.

The chain recombines TRBV5-1 with TRBJ2-7, with D possibly being TRBD2 (5 bases). Trimming removed 0 bases from V and 3 bases from J, with 10 bases in between. This CDR3 region has 14 residues. Germline V gene sequence: CDR1 SGHRS, CDR2 YFSETQ. The CDR3 reads CASSLVGLNYEQYF. The CDR3 region has the DNA TGCGCCAGCAGCTTGGTTGGACTCAACTACGAGCAGTACTTC.

This clone was counted between two and nine times. The chain carries TRBV10-2 and TRBJ1-1, with 7 bases aligning to TRBD1. Germline values: CDR1 WSHSY, CDR2 SAAADI. This CDR3 has 13 residues. The junction had 6 bases not matched to a gene; V was cut back by 5 bases and J by 6 bases. The CDR3 loop reads CASSRTGVPEAFF. CDR3 in DNA: TGCGCCAGCAGTCGTACAGGGGTCCCTGAAGCTTTCTTT.